One and the same sample provided the 9 T cell receptor beta chains below, sequenced in a study of blood T cell repertoires in COVID-19 (dated by TCRdb to between 2020 and 2021). The library was made by the immunoSEQ multiplex PCR assay. Held by TCRdb, this immuneACCESS table contains in-frame sequences only and omits some clones. Under half of the omission traces to an unresolved V gene where checked; the cause of the rest is unknown. The sample table holds about 28,000 clones, of which 60% to 80% were seen once. The ten most abundant clones make up around a fifth of the sample. Input material: peripheral blood. Receptor source: a boy aged 2-15 years with active or convalescent COVID-19.

The chain combines TRBV18 with TRBJ1-5; the D gene is possibly TRBD1 (6 bases). CDR1 is KGHSH and CDR2 is LQKENI in the germline V gene. The CDR3 is made up of 17 amino acids. V dropped 6 bases and J dropped 0 bases, with 18 bases sitting between them. For the CDR3, the DNA is TGTGCCAGCTCCCAGGACAGTCGGGCGTATAGCAATCAGCCCCAGCATTTT. Protein: CASSQDSRAYSNQPQHF.

The rearrangement joins TRBV16 to TRBJ1-4, with unresolved D. The V gene lost 0 bases and the J gene lost 12 bases, with 8 bases spanning the gap. The CDR3 loop spans 12 amino acids. The germline CDR1 and CDR2 sequences are KGHSY and FQNENV. In nucleotides, the CDR3 is TGTGCCAGCAGCCAATCATACCGAGAACTGTTTTTT. Translation gives CASSQSYRELFF.

V gene TRBV30 combines with J gene TRBJ2-7; a possible D gene is TRBD1 (6 bases). V gave up 2 bases and J gave up 5 bases, with 22 bases separating them. This CDR3 spans 16 amino acids. Germline V gene lookup returns CDR1 GTSNPN and CDR2 SVGIG (reference sequence). In DNA, the CDR3 is TGTGCCTGGAGTTTTTCAGGGGTCCGCCGAGAACACGAGCAGTACTTC. Residues: CAWSFSGVRREHEQYF.

This rearrangement joins TRBV14 to TRBJ2-5; 7 bases agree with TRBD2. The CDR3 covers 16 residues. V trimming: 0 bases; J trimming: 4 bases; junction bases outside the gene matches: 8. In germline, CDR1 is SGHDN, CDR2 FVKESK. The CDR3 bases are TGTGCCAGCAGCCAAGAAGGGGCGGGAGTAGGAGAGACCCAGTACTTC. Encoded protein: CASSQEGAGVGETQYF.

The chain uses TRBV13 and TRBJ2-5, with TRBD2 as a possible D gene (6 bases). Trimming cost V 5 bases and J 1 base, with 11 bases left between them. The CDR3 sequence is 14 residues long. Germline-derived CDR1 and CDR2 are PRHDT and FYEKMQ (reference sequence). For the CDR3, the DNA is TGTGCCAGCAGCCGGGGAGCGGGCCAAGAGACCCAGTACTTC. The encoded protein is CASSRGAGQETQYF.

The chain links TRBV11-2 to TRBJ1-4, with D unclear. V lost 3 bases to trimming and J lost 8 bases, with 4 bases between them. The CDR3 sequence is 11 residues long. Germline loops: CDR1 SGHAT, CDR2 FQNNGV. CDR3: CASSFGEKLFF. CDR3 DNA sequence: TGTGCCAGCAGCTTCGGGGAAAAACTGTTTTTT.

This clone came up a few times. V is TRBV11-2 and J is TRBJ1-1; 7 positions agree with TRBD1. Unmatched junction bases numbered 11, after V lost 1 base and J lost 6 bases. The CDR3 length is 16 residues. The germline CDR1 and CDR2 sequences are SGHAT and FQNNGV. CDR3 loop: CASSLAGTVREAEAFF. In DNA form, the CDR3 reads TGTGCCAGCAGCTTAGCGGGGACAGTTAGAGAGGCTGAAGCTTTCTTT.

The V call is TRBV5-6, the J call TRBJ1-5; a weak D match, TRBD1 (5 bases). Trimming took 4 bases from V and 1 from J, leaving 15 bases between them. Germline CDR1 and CDR2: SGHDT and YYEEEE. This CDR3 has 16 residues. The CDR3 coding sequence is TGTGCCAGCAGCGAGGGGAGGGCTCGGAGCAATCAGCCCCAGCATTTT. This translates into CASSEGRARSNQPQHF. The complete variable domain, with remaining parts taken from reference TRBV5-6 and TRBJ1-5, reads DAGVTQSPTHLIKTRGQQVTLRCSPKSGHDTVSWYQQALGQGPQFIFQYYEEEERQRGNFPDRFSGHQFPNYSSELNVNALLLGDSALYLCASSEGRARSNQPQHFGDGTRLSIL.

In this sample, this clone turned up a few times. This chain connects TRBV19 to TRBJ1-2, with 9 bases fitting TRBD1. The CDR3 totals 16 residues. The germline V gene has CDR1 LNHDA and CDR2 SQIVND (reference sequence). Losses at the gene ends were 2 bases for V and 8 bases for J; bases not matched to a gene: 12. The CDR3 nucleotides are TGTGCCAGTAGTATATTGGGACAGGGAGGTAGGGTCGGCTACACCTTC. Residues: CASSILGQGGRVGYTF.